The 23 T cell receptor beta chains below come from one sample, sequenced in a study of cytomegalovirus exposure and HLA in healthy donors. 60 Vbeta and 13 Jbeta primers were used in PCR. Repertoires were generated with immunoSEQ multiplex PCR, while TCRdb's copy carries only in-frame clones and drops some. The table has roughly 100,000 clones, 64% seen once. Sequenced input: PBMCs. Receptor source: a man in his fifties or sixties in good health and CMV-seronegative.

With regard to this clone: The identical CDR3 is also encoded by other nucleotide sequences in the sample. The chain carries TRBV7-3 and TRBJ1-1; TRBD1 matches at 9 bases. CDR1 SGHTA and CDR2 FQGTGA come from the germline V gene. This CDR3 region has 14 residues. Losses at the gene ends were 3 bases for V and 3 bases for J; bases not matched to a gene: 2. CDR3 nucleotides: TGTGCCAGCAGCTTGACAGGGGGGGACACTGAAGCTTTCTTT. Translating gives CASSLTGGDTEAFF.

This clone was seen more than once but under ten times. This chain uses TRBV5-5 with TRBJ2-1, with a tentative D call TRBD1 (5 bases). Germline V gene sequence: CDR1 SGHKS, CDR2 YYEKEE (reference sequence). This CDR3 has 15 amino acids. With 5 bases removed from V and 0 bases from J, the gap between germline ends came to 12 bases. Here the CDR3 reads CASSKDTSSYNEQFF. CDR3 coding DNA: TGTGCCAGCAGTAAGGACACGAGCTCCTACAATGAGCAGTTCTTC.

The chain links TRBV2 to TRBJ1-5, with D hard to call. CDR1 SNHLY and CDR2 FYNNEI come from the germline V gene. The CDR3 contains 15 residues. The V gene lost 6 bases and the J gene lost 0 bases, with 12 bases spanning the gap. The CDR3 DNA reads TGTGCCAGCAGGGGAGAGACAACTAGCAATCAGCCCCAGCATTTT. Translation: CASRGETTSNQPQHF.

The sample holds a few counts of this clone. The chain couples TRBV2 to TRBJ1-5, with 8 bases matching TRBD1. This CDR3 is built from 15 residues. V was clipped by 3 bases and J by 3 bases; unmatched bases: 4. Germline V gene data show CDR1 as SNHLY and CDR2 as FYNNEI. The CDR3, as DNA: TGTGCCAGCAGTGACAGGGGGCGCGTCAATCAGCCCCAGCATTTT. Translation: CASSDRGRVNQPQHF.

The chain uses TRBV27 and TRBJ2-5; a possible D gene is TRBD1 (6 bases). The CDR3 runs to 13 residues. The germline V gene has CDR1 MNHEY and CDR2 SMNVEV (reference sequence). V dropped 3 bases and J dropped 4 bases, with 9 bases sitting between them. CDR3 coding DNA: TGTGCCAGCAGTTTCACAGGGTTAGAGACCCAGTACTTC. Its protein is CASSFTGLETQYF.

This rearrangement joins TRBV5-1 to TRBJ2-5, with no clear D. Germline V gives CDR1 SGHRS, CDR2 YFSETQ. Trimming took 4 bases from V and 2 from J, leaving 12 bases between them. The CDR3 extends over 14 amino acids. CDR3: CASSLRLLQETQYF. The CDR3 DNA follows: TGCGCCAGCAGCCTACGACTCTTGCAAGAGACCCAGTACTTC.

As for this clone: Sequence at one end of the junction differs from germline and may be a read error. The chain uses TRBV7-9 and TRBJ2-7, with TRBD1 matching 9 bases. Germline lookup yields CDR1 SEHNR and CDR2 FQNEAQ (reference sequence). The CDR3 runs 16 residues. This CDR3 is CSSSLSTGGFSYEQYF. Written as DNA, the CDR3 is TGTTCCAGCAGCTTATCGACAGGGGGATTCTCCTACGAGCAGTACTTC.

The J gene is TRBJ1-4, the V gene TRBV5-8; TRBD1 matches 12 bases. The CDR3 extends over 15 amino acids. The V gene's germline CDR1 is SGHTS and CDR2 YDEGEE. V was pared by 1 base and J by 11 bases, with 6 bases of the junction left unmatched. CDR3 sequence (DNA): TGTGCCAGCAGCTTGAGTGGGACAGGGGGCCAGAAACTGTTTTTT. This translates into CASSLSGTGGQKLFF. The full variable domain, rest sourced from reference TRBV5-8 and TRBJ1-4, is EAGVTQSPTHLIKTRGQQATLRCSPISGHTSVYWYQQALGLGLQFLLWYDEGEERNRGNFPPRFSGRQFPNYSSELNVNALELEDSALYLCASSLSGTGGQKLFFGSGTQLSVL.

A few counts support this clone. The J gene is TRBJ1-6, the V gene TRBV6-1, with D possibly being TRBD1 (6 bases). The germline gives CDR1 MNHNS, CDR2 SASEGT. V was pared by 6 bases and J by 7 bases, with 16 bases between. The CDR3 totals 15 residues. For the CDR3, the DNA is TGTGCCAGCAGCCTGACGGGACATTCAAATTCACCCCTCCACTTT. It is translated as CASSLTGHSNSPLHF.

This clone was counted once. This rearrangement joins TRBV5-1 to TRBJ1-5; TRBD1 is a possible D gene (5 bases). This CDR3 is 14 amino acids long. V was clipped by 0 bases and J by 6 bases, with 10 bases between them. In germline, CDR1 is SGHRS, CDR2 YFSETQ. CDR3 amino acids: CASSLAQGSQPQHF. The CDR3 nucleotides are TGCGCCAGCAGCTTGGCCCAGGGTTCTCAGCCCCAGCATTTT.

The V call is TRBV7-9, the J call TRBJ2-2; 7 bases are a match to TRBD2. Germline trimming cut 3 bases from V and 4 bases from J; bases unmatched to any gene: 11. The CDR3 covers 17 residues. From germline, CDR1 is SEHNR and CDR2 FQNEAQ (reference sequence). CDR3 bases: TGTGCCAGCAGCTTGACTAGCCCGCTTCGGGGCACCGGGGAGCTGTTTTTT. The encoded protein is CASSLTSPLRGTGELFF.

The J gene is TRBJ2-3, the V gene TRBV7-9; 8 bases map to TRBD1. The junction had 5 bases not matched to a gene; V was cut back by 5 bases and J by 1 base. Per germline, CDR1 SEHNR and CDR2 FQNEAQ (reference sequence). The CDR3 length is 15 residues. CDR3 in DNA: TGTGCCAGCAGCACCCGGGACAGGCGCACAGATACGCAGTATTTT. Its translation: CASSTRDRRTDTQYF.

The genes are TRBV6-6 and TRBJ1-2, with 7 nucleotides matching TRBD1. This CDR3 contains 14 residues. Trimming removed 2 bases from V and 5 bases from J; junction bases left unmatched: 5. CDR1 MNHNY and CDR2 SVGAGI come from the germline V gene (reference sequence). The DNA of the CDR3 is TGTGCCAGCAGTTACACTGACAGGGTTTATGGCTACACCTTC. Translated, it gives CASSYTDRVYGYTF.

This rearrangement joins TRBV28 to TRBJ1-2; D gene ambiguous. Trimming stripped 1 base from V and 4 bases from J, with 10 bases between. The V gene's germline CDR1 is MDHEN and CDR2 SYDVKM. This CDR3 region has 14 residues. The CDR3 DNA reads TGTGCCAGCAGTTTATCCGGGATCGGCTATGGCTACACCTTC. Translating gives CASSLSGIGYGYTF.

This clone came up a few times. The chain employs TRBV5-4 and TRBJ1-1; D gene ambiguous. Trimming removed 2 bases from V and 1 base from J, with 9 bases in between. CDR3 size: 14 residues. Germline values: CDR1 SGHNT, CDR2 YYREEE (reference sequence). CDR3 in DNA: TGTGCCAGCAGCTTCATTCAGGCGAACACTGAAGCTTTCTTT. Protein: CASSFIQANTEAFF. The full variable domain, completed using reference TRBV5-4 and TRBJ1-1, is ETGVTQSPTHLIKTRGQQVTLRCSSQSGHNTVSWYQQALGQGPQFIFQYYREEENGRGNFPPRFSGLQFPNYSSELNVNALELDDSALYLCASSFIQANTEAFFGQGTRLTVV.

V usage is TRBV5-4 and J usage is TRBJ1-1; possibly TRBD1 for D (5 bases). Per the germline V gene, CDR1 is SGHNT and CDR2 is YYREEE (reference sequence). Trimming stripped 1 base from V and 3 bases from J, with 10 bases between. The CDR3 is 14 residues long. For the CDR3, the DNA is TGTGCCAGCAGCTTGCCAGGGTTGGACACTGAAGCTTTCTTT. Translated: CASSLPGLDTEAFF.

The chain is built from TRBV5-1 and TRBJ2-7; a possible D gene is TRBD1 (6 bases). Germline assignment: CDR1 SGHRS and CDR2 YFSETQ. The V end was cut by 3 bases, the J end by 3 bases, with 13 bases between. The CDR3 spans 14 residues. The DNA of the CDR3 is TGCGCCAGCAGCTACCCAGGACAGAGCTACGAGCAGTACTTC. Protein sequence: CASSYPGQSYEQYF. The whole variable domain, filled in from reference TRBV5-1 and TRBJ2-7, reads KAGVTQTPRYLIKTRGQQVTLSCSPISGHRSVSWYQQTPGQGLQFLFEYFSETQRNKGNFPGRFSGRQFSNSRSEMNVSTLELGDSALYLCASSYPGQSYEQYFGPGTRLTVT.

This chain links TRBV14 with TRBJ1-4; D is unclear. The CDR3 is made up of 13 amino acids. Germline-derived CDR1 and CDR2 are SGHDN and FVKESK. Trimming took 1 base from V and 14 from J, leaving 14 bases between them. CDR3: CASSQVGALGLFF. The CDR3 coding sequence is TGTGCCAGCAGCCAAGTTGGAGCCCTCGGGCTGTTTTTT.

The V call is TRBV28, the J call TRBJ1-3; TRBD1 matches at 7 bases. The germline gives CDR1 MDHEN, CDR2 SYDVKM. This CDR3 is built from 15 residues. Trimming removed 5 bases from V and 3 bases from J; junction bases left unmatched: 7. CDR3 bases: TGTGCCAGCAGTGCTGACAGGGTTGGTGGAAACACCATATATTTT. This codes for CASSADRVGGNTIYF.

The gene calls are TRBV7-2 and TRBJ2-2; 7 nucleotides line up with TRBD2. Germline lookup yields CDR1 SGHTA and CDR2 FQGNSA. There are 18 residues in the CDR3. Trimming cost V 1 base and J 7 bases; bases outside gene matches: 15. CDR3 coding DNA: TGTGCCAGCAGCTTAGAAGGACTAGGATTCCCCTTAGGCGGGGAGCTGTTTTTT. It specifies CASSLEGLGFPLGGELFF.

As to this clone: A junction boundary mismatches the germline segment, possibly from a read error. The chain is built from TRBV6-1 and TRBJ2-4; D is possibly TRBD2 (5 bases). Germline CDR1 MNHNS, CDR2 SASEGT. The CDR3 has 11 residues. In nucleotides, the CDR3 is TGTACCAGCGGCCTTGGAGTGGTTCAGTACTTC. Translated, it gives CTSGLGVVQYF.

J is TRBJ2-7 and V is TRBV27; the D gene is possibly TRBD1 (6 bases). The germline V gene has CDR1 MNHEY and CDR2 SMNVEV (reference sequence). The CDR3 has 12 amino acids. V lost 7 bases and J 4 bases, leaving 11 bases between the germline ends. CDR3 loop: CASTGAHYEQYF. The CDR3 DNA is TGTGCCAGCACAGGGGCACATTACGAGCAGTACTTC.

The chain uses TRBV19 and TRBJ1-4; D is uncertain. This CDR3 has 15 residues. Trimming removed 4 bases at V and 2 bases at J, with 11 bases between. CDR1 is LNHDA and CDR2 is SQIVND in the germline V gene (reference sequence). Here the CDR3 reads CASSTGRETNEKLFF. The CDR3, as DNA: TGTGCCAGTAGTACCGGGCGGGAGACTAATGAAAAACTGTTTTTT. The entire variable domain, with the rest obtained from reference TRBV19 and TRBJ1-4, is as follows: DGGITQSPKYLFRKEGQNVTLSCEQNLNHDAMYWYRQDPGQGLRLIYYSQIVNDFQKGDIAEGYSVSREKKESFPLTVTSAQKNPTAFYLCASSTGRETNEKLFFGSGTQLSVL.